Listed here are 8 T cell receptor beta chains from one sample, sequenced in a study of T cell responses to AZD1222 COVID-19 vaccine. Repertoires were generated with immunoSEQ multiplex PCR, while TCRdb's copy carries only in-frame clones and drops some. Here the sample spans about 130,000 clones, 75% to 90% being singletons. Material: peripheral blood, obtained on day 0 of AZD1222 vaccination. The source is an adult in good health.

V usage is TRBV2 and J usage is TRBJ2-7, with a tentative D call TRBD1 (5 bases). V shed 4 bases and J shed 7 bases, with 14 bases lying between them. Germline V lookup: CDR1 SNHLY, CDR2 FYNNEI. The CDR3 is made up of 13 amino acids. CDR3 sequence (DNA): TGTGCCAGCAGTGCGGACACTTTTGGAGAGCAGTACTTC. Translating it yields CASSADTFGEQYF. Using reference TRBV2 and TRBJ2-7 for the parts outside the CDR3, the full variable domain is EPEVTQTPSHQVTQMGQEVILRCVPISNHLYFYWYRQILGQKVEFLVSFYNNEISEKSEIFDDQFSVERPDGSNFTLKIRSTKLEDSAMYFCASSADTFGEQYFGPGTRLTVT.

The gene calls are TRBV19 and TRBJ1-6; D remains ambiguous. The germline CDR1 and CDR2 sequences are LNHDA and SQIVND (reference sequence). Trimming cost V 6 bases and J 5 bases, with 5 bases left between them. The CDR3 sequence is 12 residues long. CDR3 amino acids: CASSLDNSPLHF. The CDR3 nucleotides read TGTGCCAGTAGCCTTGATAATTCACCCCTCCACTTT.

J is TRBJ1-1 and V is TRBV15; D unclear. This CDR3 contains 13 residues. V lost 0 bases and J lost 2, with 4 bases in between. Germline CDR1 LNHNV, CDR2 YYDKDF (reference sequence). The CDR3 here is CATSRDINTEAFF. The CDR3 DNA follows: TGTGCCACCAGCAGAGATATCAACACTGAAGCTTTCTTT.

This clone was seen once. The chain employs TRBV3-1 (or the pseudogene TRBV3-2) and TRBJ1-1; 9 positions agree with TRBD1. J was trimmed by 8 bases and V by 1 base; bases with no gene match: 2. The CDR3 consists of 13 residues. Per germline, CDR1 LGHDT and CDR2 YNNKEL (reference sequence). In nucleotides, the CDR3 is TGTGCCAGCAGCCAAGTGGACAGGGGAGAAGCTTTCTTT. It yields the protein CASSQVDRGEAFF.

The genes are TRBV30 and TRBJ2-1; D gene unclear. V was clipped by 2 bases and J by 7 bases, with 6 bases between them. CDR1 is GTSNPN and CDR2 is SVGIG in the germline V gene (reference sequence). This CDR3 has 11 residues. In nucleotides, the CDR3 is TGTGCCTGGAGTTACGGGAATGAGCAGTTCTTC. It is translated as CAWSYGNEQFF.

The chain has TRBV5-1 and TRBJ1-5; no firm D call. Germline V gene sequence: CDR1 SGHRS, CDR2 YFSETQ. This CDR3 has 14 amino acids. Trimming removed 0 bases at V and 3 bases at J, with 7 bases between. CDR3 nucleotides: TGCGCCAGCAGCTTGGAAGGTTACAATCAGCCCCAGCATTTT. Protein: CASSLEGYNQPQHF.

The rearrangement uses TRBV7-2 and TRBJ1-5; 7 nucleotides align to TRBD1. The CDR3 consists of 13 residues. J gave up 4 bases and V 5 bases, and 2 bases lay outside the gene matches. Germline V lookup: CDR1 SGHTA, CDR2 FQGNSA. In DNA, the CDR3 is TGTGCCAGCAGCACACAGGGGAATCAGCCCCAGCATTTT. It is translated as CASSTQGNQPQHF.

The chain couples TRBV7-9 to TRBJ2-1; TRBD1 aligns across 8 bases. The CDR3 has 11 amino acids. Germline-derived CDR1 and CDR2 are SEHNR and FQNEAQ (reference sequence). The V and J ends lost 6 bases and 15 bases, in that order; junction bases with no gene match: 7. CDR3 residues: CASRRQGNAFF. The CDR3 coding sequence is TGTGCCAGCAGGCGACAGGGGAACGCGTTCTTC.